These 5 T cell receptor beta chains originate from one sample sequenced in a study of blood T cell repertoires in COVID-19. Data came from immunoSEQ multiplex PCR; TCRdb stores just in-frame clones and leaves some out. The sample includes about 190,000 clones, approximately 90% seen only once; the top ten take approximately 1%. The source material was peripheral blood. These receptors were obtained from a man younger than 45 with acute or convalescent COVID-19.

J is TRBJ1-2 and V is TRBV5-6, with D unclear. The CDR3 covers 15 residues. Germline CDR1 and CDR2: SGHDT and YYEEEE. The V and J ends lost 0 bases and 1 base respectively, with 10 bases between them. CDR3 in DNA: TGTGCCAGCAGCTTGGGATCCCTCGGTAACTATGGCTACACCTTC. Protein sequence: CASSLGSLGNYGYTF.

This chain connects TRBV19 to TRBJ2-7, with 10 nucleotides matching TRBD1. V lost 11 bases, J lost 5 bases, and 9 bases stayed unmatched. The CDR3 has 13 residues. CDR1 is LNHDA and CDR2 is SQIVND in the germline V gene (reference sequence). As DNA, the CDR3 is TGTGCCTCCTCCGGGACAGGGGTACACGAGCAGTACTTC. Encoded protein: CASSGTGVHEQYF.

The sample holds a few counts of this clone. This chain uses TRBV4-1 with TRBJ1-5; D is perhaps TRBD1 (6 bases). The CDR3 totals 16 residues. Trimming left V 4 bases short and J 0 bases short, with 13 bases between. CDR1 and CDR2 (germline): MGHRA, YSYEKL. CDR3 sequence reads: CASSRTGTSSNQPQHF. CDR3 bases: TGCGCCAGCAGCCGAACAGGGACCTCTAGCAATCAGCCCCAGCATTTT.

J is TRBJ1-1 and V is TRBV13; a weak D match, TRBD1 (5 bases). CDR1 PRHDT and CDR2 FYEKMQ come from the germline V gene (reference sequence). V was clipped by 5 bases and J by 13 bases, with 17 bases between them. The CDR3 runs to 12 residues. The CDR3 spells CASSPGSGGHFF. DNA of the CDR3: TGTGCCAGCAGCCCCGGGTCGGGAGGACATTTCTTT.

The chain joins TRBV24-1 to TRBJ2-3; 8 bases fit TRBD2. Germline V gene lookup returns CDR1 KGHDR and CDR2 SFDVKD. Trimming at V came to 0 bases and at J to 3 bases, leaving 16 bases not matched to a gene. The CDR3 covers 20 residues. The CDR3 here is CATSDLQIQRGLKWTDTQYF. The CDR3 region has the DNA TGTGCCACCAGTGATTTGCAAATCCAGCGGGGGCTAAAATGGACAGATACGCAGTATTTT.